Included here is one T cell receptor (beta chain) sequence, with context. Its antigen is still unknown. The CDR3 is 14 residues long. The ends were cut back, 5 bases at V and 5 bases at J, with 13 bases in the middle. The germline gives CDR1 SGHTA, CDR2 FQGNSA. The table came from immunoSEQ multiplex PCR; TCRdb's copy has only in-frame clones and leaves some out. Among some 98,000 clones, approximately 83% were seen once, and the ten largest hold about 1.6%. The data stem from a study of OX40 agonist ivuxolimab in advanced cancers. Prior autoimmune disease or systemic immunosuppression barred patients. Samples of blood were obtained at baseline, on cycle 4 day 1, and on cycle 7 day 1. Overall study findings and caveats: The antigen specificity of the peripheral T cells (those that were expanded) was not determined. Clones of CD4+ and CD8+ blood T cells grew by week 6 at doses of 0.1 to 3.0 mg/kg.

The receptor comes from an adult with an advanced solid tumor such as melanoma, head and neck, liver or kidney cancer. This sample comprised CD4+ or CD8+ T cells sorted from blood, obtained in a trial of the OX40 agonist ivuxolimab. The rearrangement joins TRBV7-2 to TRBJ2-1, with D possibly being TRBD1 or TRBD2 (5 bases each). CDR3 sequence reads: CASSTGTYNNEQFF. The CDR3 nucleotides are TGTGCCAGCAGCACCGGGACGTATAACAATGAGCAGTTCTTC.